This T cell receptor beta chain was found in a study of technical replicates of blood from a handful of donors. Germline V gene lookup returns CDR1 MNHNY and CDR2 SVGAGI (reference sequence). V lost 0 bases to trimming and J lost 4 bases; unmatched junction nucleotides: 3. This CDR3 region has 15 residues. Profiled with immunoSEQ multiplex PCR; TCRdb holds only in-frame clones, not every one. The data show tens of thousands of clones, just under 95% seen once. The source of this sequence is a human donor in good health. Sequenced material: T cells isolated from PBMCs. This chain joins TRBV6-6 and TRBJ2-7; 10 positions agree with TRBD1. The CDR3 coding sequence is TGTGCCAGCAGTTACTCTTGGGGACAGGGGTACGAGCAGTACTTC. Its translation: CASSYSWGQGYEQYF.